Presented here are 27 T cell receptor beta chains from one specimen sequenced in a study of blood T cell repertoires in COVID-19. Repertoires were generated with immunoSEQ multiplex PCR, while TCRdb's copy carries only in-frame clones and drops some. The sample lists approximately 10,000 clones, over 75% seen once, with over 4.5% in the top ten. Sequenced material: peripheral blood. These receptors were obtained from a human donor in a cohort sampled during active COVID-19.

The CDR3 loop reads CASSQGGRGENEQFF. In DNA form, the CDR3 reads TGTGCCAGCAGCCAGGGTGGGAGGGGTGAAAATGAGCAGTTCTTC. V is TRBV4-2 and J is TRBJ2-1, with 7 nucleotides matching TRBD2. The CDR3 has 15 amino acids. The V segment lost 3 bases and the J segment 7 bases; nucleotides outside the gene matches: 9. From germline, CDR1 is LGHNA and CDR2 YNFKEQ.

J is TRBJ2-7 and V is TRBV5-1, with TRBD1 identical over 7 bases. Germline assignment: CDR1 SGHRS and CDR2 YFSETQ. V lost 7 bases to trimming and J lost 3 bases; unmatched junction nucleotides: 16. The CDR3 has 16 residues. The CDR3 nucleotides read TGCGCCAGCTCAAGAGCCACCGGGACAGAGGTCTACGAGCAGTACTTC. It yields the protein CASSRATGTEVYEQYF.

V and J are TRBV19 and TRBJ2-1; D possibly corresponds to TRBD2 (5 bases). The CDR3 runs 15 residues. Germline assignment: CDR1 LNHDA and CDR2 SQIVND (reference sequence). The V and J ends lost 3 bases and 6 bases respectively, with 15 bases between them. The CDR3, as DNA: TGTGCCAGTAGTATGCTTGCACTAGGATCCAATGAGCAGTTCTTC. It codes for CASSMLALGSNEQFF.

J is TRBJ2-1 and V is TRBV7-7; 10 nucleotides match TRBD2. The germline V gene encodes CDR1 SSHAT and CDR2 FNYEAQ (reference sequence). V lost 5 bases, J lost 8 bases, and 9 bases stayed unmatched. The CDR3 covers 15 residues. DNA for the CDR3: TGTGCCAGCAGCCGGGGACTAGCGTCTAGGGATGAGCAGTTCTTC. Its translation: CASSRGLASRDEQFF.

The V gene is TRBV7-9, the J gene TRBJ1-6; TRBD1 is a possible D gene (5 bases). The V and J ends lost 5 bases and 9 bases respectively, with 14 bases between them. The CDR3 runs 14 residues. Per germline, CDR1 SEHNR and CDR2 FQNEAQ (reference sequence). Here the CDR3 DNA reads TGTGCCAGCAGCCTGGGGGGGGAGAGTTCACCCCTCCACTTT. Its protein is CASSLGGESSPLHF.

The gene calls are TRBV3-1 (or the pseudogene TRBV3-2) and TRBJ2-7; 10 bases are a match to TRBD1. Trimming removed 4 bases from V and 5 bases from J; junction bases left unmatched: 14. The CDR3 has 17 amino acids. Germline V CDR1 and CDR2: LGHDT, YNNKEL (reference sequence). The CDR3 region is CASSPPLAYDRGHEQYF. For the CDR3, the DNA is TGTGCCAGCAGCCCCCCCCTCGCCTACGACAGGGGGCACGAGCAGTACTTC.

CDR3 sequence: CATSSRGGTYNEQFF. CDR3 sequence (DNA): TGTGCCACCAGTTCGCGGGGGGGGACCTACAATGAGCAGTTCTTC. The J gene is TRBJ2-1, the V gene TRBV24-1; 9 nucleotides align to TRBD2. CDR1 KGHDR and CDR2 SFDVKD come from the germline V gene. The CDR3 is made up of 15 amino acids. Losses at the gene ends were 6 bases for V and 2 bases for J; bases not matched to a gene: 4.

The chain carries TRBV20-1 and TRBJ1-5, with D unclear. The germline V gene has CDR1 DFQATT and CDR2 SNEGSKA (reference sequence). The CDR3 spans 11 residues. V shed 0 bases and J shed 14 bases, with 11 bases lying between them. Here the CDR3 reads CSARDGRGEHF. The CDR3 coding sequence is TGCAGTGCTAGAGACGGGCGGGGAGAGCATTTT.

For the CDR3, the DNA is TGTGCCAGCAGGGATAGCGGGATAGAGTACTTC. This encodes CASRDSGIEYF. The J gene is TRBJ2-7, the V gene TRBV7-2; 8 positions agree with TRBD2. Trimming took 6 bases from V and 11 from J; bases not matched to a gene: 6. The CDR3 consists of 11 residues. Germline-derived CDR1 and CDR2 are SGHTA and FQGNSA.

The CDR3 DNA reads as TGTGCCAGCAGCCCCCGGGAGTCGGGAGTCCAAGAGACCCAGTACTTC. Its protein product is CASSPRESGVQETQYF. This chain links TRBV14 with TRBJ2-5; TRBD2 might be the D (6 bases). Germline CDR1 is SGHDN and CDR2 is FVKESK. There are 16 residues in the CDR3. Trimming took 4 bases from V and 1 from J, leaving 16 bases between them.

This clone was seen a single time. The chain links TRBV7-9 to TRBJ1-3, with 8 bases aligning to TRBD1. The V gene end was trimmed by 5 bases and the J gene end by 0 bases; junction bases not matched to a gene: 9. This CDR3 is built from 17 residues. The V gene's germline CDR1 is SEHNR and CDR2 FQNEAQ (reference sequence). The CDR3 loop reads CASSHPGQASSGNTIYF. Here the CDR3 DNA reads TGTGCCAGCAGCCATCCGGGACAGGCAAGCTCTGGAAACACCATATATTTT.

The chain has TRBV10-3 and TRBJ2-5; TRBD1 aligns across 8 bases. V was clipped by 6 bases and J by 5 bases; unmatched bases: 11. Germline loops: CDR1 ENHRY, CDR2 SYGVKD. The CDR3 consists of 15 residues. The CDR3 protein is CAIRTDRGGGETQYF. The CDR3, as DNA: TGTGCCATCAGAACCGACAGGGGAGGCGGCGAGACCCAGTACTTC.

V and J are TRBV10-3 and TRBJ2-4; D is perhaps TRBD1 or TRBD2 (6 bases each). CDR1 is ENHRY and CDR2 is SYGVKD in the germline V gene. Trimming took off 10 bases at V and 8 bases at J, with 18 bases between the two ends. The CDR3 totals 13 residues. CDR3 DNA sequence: TGTGCCACCAGGGGCGGGATGGAGGACATTCAGTACTTC. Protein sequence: CATRGGMEDIQYF.

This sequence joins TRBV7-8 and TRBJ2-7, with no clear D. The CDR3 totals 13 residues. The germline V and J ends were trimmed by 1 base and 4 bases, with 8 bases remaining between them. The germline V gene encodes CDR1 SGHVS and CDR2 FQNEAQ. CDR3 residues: CASSLGGLYEQYF. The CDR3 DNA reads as TGTGCCAGCAGCTTAGGCGGCCTTTACGAGCAGTACTTC.

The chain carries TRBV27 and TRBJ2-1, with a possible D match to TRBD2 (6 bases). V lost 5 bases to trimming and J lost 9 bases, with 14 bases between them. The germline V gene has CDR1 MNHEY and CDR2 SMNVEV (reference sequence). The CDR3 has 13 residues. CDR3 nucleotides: TGTGCCAGCAGTAGCCGGGTCGGGGGTGAGCAGTTCTTC. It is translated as CASSSRVGGEQFF.

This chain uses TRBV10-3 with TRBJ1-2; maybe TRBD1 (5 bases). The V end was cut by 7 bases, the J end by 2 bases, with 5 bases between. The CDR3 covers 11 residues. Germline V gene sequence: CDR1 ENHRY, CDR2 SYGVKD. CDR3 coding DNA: TGTGCCATCACAGGGAACTATGGCTACACCTTC. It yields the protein CAITGNYGYTF.

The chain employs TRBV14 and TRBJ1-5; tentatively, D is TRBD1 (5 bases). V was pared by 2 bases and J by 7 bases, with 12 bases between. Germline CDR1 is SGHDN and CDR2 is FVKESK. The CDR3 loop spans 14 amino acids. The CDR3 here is CASSQPGGWQPQHF. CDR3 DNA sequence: TGTGCCAGCAGCCAACCCGGGGGATGGCAGCCCCAGCATTTT.

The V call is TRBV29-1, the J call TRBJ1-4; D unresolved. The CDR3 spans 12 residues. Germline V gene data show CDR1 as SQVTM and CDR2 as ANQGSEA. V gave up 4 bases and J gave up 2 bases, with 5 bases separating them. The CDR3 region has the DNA TGCAGCGTTGCACAGACTAATGAAAAACTGTTTTTT. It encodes CSVAQTNEKLFF.

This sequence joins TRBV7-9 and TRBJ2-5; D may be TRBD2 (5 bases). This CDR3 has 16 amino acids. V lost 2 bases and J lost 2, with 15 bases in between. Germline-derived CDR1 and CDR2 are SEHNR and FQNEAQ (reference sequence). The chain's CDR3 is CASSLSSLVGQETQYF. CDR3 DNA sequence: TGTGCCAGCAGCTTATCCTCACTAGTAGGGCAAGAGACCCAGTACTTC. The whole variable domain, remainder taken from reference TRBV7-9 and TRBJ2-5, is DTGVSQNPRHKITKRGQNVTFRCDPISEHNRLYWYRQTLGQGPEFLTYFQNEAQLEKSRLLSDRFSAERPKGSFSTLEIQRTEQGDSAMYLCASSLSSLVGQETQYFGPGTRLLVL.

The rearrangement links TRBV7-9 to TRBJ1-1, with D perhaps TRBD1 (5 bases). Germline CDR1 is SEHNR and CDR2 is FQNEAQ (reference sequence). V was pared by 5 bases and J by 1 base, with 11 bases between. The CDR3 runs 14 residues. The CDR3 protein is CASSPWTKNTEAFF. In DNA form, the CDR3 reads TGTGCCAGCAGCCCCTGGACAAAGAACACTGAAGCTTTCTTT.

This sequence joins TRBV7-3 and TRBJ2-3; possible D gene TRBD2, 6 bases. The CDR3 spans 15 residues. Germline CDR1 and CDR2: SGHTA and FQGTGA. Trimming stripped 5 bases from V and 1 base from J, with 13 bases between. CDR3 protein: CASSPGLERTDTQYF. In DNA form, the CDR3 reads TGTGCCAGCAGCCCGGGACTGGAACGCACAGATACGCAGTATTTT.

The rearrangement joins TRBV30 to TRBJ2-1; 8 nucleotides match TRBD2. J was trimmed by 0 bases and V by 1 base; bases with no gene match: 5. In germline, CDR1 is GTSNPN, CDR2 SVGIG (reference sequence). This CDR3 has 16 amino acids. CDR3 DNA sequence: TGTGCCTGGAGTGGTGAGGGGACTAGCTCCTACAATGAGCAGTTCTTC. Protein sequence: CAWSGEGTSSYNEQFF.

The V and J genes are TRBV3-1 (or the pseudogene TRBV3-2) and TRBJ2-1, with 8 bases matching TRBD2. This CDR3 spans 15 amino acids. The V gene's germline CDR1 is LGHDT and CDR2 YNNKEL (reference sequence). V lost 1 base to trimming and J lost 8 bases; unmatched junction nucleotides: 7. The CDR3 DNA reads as TGTGCCAGCAGCCAAGGGGGACTAGTACTGTATGAGCAGTTCTTC. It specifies CASSQGGLVLYEQFF.

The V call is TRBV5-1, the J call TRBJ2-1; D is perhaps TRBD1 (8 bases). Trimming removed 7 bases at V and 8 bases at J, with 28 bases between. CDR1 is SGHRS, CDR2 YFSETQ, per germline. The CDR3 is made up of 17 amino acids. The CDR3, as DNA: TGCGCCAGCGGAGCGGGACGGACAGGGCTGCGAAGAGATGAGCAGTTCTTC. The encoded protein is CASGAGRTGLRRDEQFF.

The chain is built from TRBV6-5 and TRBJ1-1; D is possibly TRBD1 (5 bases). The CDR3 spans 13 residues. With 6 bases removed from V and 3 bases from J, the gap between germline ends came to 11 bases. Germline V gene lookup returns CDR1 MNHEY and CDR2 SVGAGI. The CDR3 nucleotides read TGTGCCAGCAGGTTGACAGAAGACACTGAAGCTTTCTTT. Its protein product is CASRLTEDTEAFF.

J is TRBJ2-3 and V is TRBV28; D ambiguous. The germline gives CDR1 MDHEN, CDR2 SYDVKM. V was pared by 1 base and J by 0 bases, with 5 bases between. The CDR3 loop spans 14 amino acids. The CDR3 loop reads CASSLYTSTDTQYF. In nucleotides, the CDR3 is TGTGCCAGCAGTTTATATACTAGCACAGATACGCAGTATTTT.

The CDR3 bases are TGTGCCAGCAGCCAACCCGGGACTAGCCTCTACGAGCAGTACTTC. Residues: CASSQPGTSLYEQYF. The V and J genes are TRBV3-1 (or the pseudogene TRBV3-2) and TRBJ2-7, with 9 bases matching TRBD2. Unmatched junction bases numbered 5, after V lost 2 bases and J lost 3 bases. Germline assignment: CDR1 LGHDT and CDR2 YNNKEL (reference sequence). There are 15 residues in the CDR3.